The entry below gives a single T cell receptor beta chain sequence along with its context. At one end the junction does not follow the germline gene, possibly because of a read error. These data originate in a study of T cells in Graves' hyperthyroidism and ophthalmopathy. The source material, RNA transcripts, was used to amplify TCR beta CDR3 regions. The HTBI primer set was used in a first-round RT-PCR of the TCR CDR3. From the multiplex PCR reads, TCRdb called clonotypes with MiXCR, one entry per CDR3 protein. Of about 480,000 distinct CDR3 sequences in the sample, around 24% were seen once. This receptor was identified in a woman in her 30s with Graves' ophthalmopathy. The sequenced material came from blood.

The CDR3 here is CASSLQVNTESFF. CDR3 in DNA: TGTGCCAGCAGTTTGCAAGTCAACACTGAATCTTTCTTT. The rearrangement uses TRBV6-5 and TRBJ1-1; D not resolved. This CDR3 has 13 residues. Germline V CDR1 and CDR2: MNHEY, SVGAGI.